These 13 T cell receptor beta chains share one sample of origin, sequenced in a study of blood T cell repertoires in COVID-19. Sequencing was performed with immunoSEQ multiplex PCR; in TCRdb, only in-frame clones are kept and a portion is missing. The data hold 200,000 to 250,000 clones, with around 90% observed a single time. The sequencing sample was made of PBMCs or T cells enriched from blood (not recorded which). The receptors come from a woman in her 30s who had been exposed to COVID-19.

A few counts support this clone. V and J are TRBV19 and TRBJ2-1, with D perhaps matching TRBD2 (6 bases). Trimming left V 6 bases short and J 6 bases short, with 12 bases between. The CDR3 loop spans 13 amino acids. In germline, CDR1 is LNHDA, CDR2 SQIVND (reference sequence). The CDR3 bases are TGTGCCAGTAGCCGACTAGGAGCCAATGAGCAGTTCTTC. Residues: CASSRLGANEQFF.

CDR3 sequence (DNA): TGTGCCAGCGGTCGGACAGAAGAGACCCAGTACTTC. This encodes CASGRTEETQYF. The chain is built from TRBV27 and TRBJ2-5, with a tentative D call TRBD1 (6 bases). The CDR3 is 12 residues long. From germline, CDR1 is MNHEY and CDR2 SMNVEV (reference sequence). Between the trimmed V and J ends, which lost 8 bases and 3 bases, there was a span of 10 bases.

This sequence joins TRBV7-2 and TRBJ2-6; 9 bases line up with TRBD1. CDR3 size: 16 residues. Trimming removed 7 bases from V and 1 base from J; junction bases left unmatched: 5. Germline-derived CDR1 and CDR2 are SGHTA and FQGNSA. CDR3 nucleotides: TGTGCCAGCACGGGACAGGGTGTATCTGGGGCCAACGTCCTGACTTTC. It translates to CASTGQGVSGANVLTF. The full variable domain, in which reference TRBV7-2 and TRBJ2-6 provide the parts outside the CDR3, is GAGVSQSPSNKVTEKGKDVELRCDPISGHTALYWYRQSLGQGLEFLIYFQGNSAPDKSGLPSDRFSAERTGGSVSTLTIQRTQQEDSAVYLCASTGQGVSGANVLTFGAGSRLTVL.

This clone is a singleton in its sample. This chain links TRBV5-1 with TRBJ1-1; a weak D match, TRBD1 (5 bases). Germline V gene lookup returns CDR1 SGHRS and CDR2 YFSETQ. This CDR3 has 15 residues. V was trimmed by 4 bases and J by 8 bases, leaving 21 bases between them. CDR3 protein: CASSGGTLITGEAFF. DNA of the CDR3: TGCGCCAGCAGCGGGGGGACTCTAATCACGGGCGAAGCTTTCTTT.

This clone was counted once. The V call is TRBV27, the J call TRBJ1-6, with TRBD1 matching 8 bases. V gave up 6 bases and J gave up 7 bases; unmatched junction bases: 8. Germline V gene data show CDR1 as MNHEY and CDR2 as SMNVEV (reference sequence). The CDR3 loop spans 15 amino acids. The CDR3 loop is CASSLVTGENSPLHF. The CDR3 nucleotides read TGTGCCAGCAGCTTGGTGACAGGGGAAAATTCACCCCTCCACTTT.

V is TRBV5-3 and J is TRBJ2-3; unclear D gene. TRBV5-3 is an open reading frame whose function is uncertain. This CDR3 is 18 amino acids long. V was cut by 0 bases and J by 1 base, with 18 bases left in between. Here the CDR3 reads CARSLGNHLPNCTDTQYF. The CDR3 DNA reads TGTGCCAGAAGCTTGGGAAACCATCTCCCTAATTGCACAGATACGCAGTATTTT.

V usage is TRBV18 and J usage is TRBJ1-4; D is unresolved. Deletions cut 2 bases from V and 5 bases from J, with 12 bases between. This CDR3 spans 15 amino acids. Looked up from germline, CDR1 is KGHSH and CDR2 is LQKENI. CDR3 protein: CASSPVQRLNEKLFF. CDR3 bases: TGTGCCAGCTCACCAGTCCAAAGACTAAATGAAAAACTGTTTTTT.

The CDR3 region is CATEGDTEAFF. The CDR3 DNA follows: TGTGCCACGGAGGGAGACACTGAAGCTTTCTTT. The chain carries TRBV6-5 and TRBJ1-1, with no clear D. Germline lookup yields CDR1 MNHEY and CDR2 SVGAGI. CDR3 length: 11 amino acids. The V gene lost 10 bases and the J gene lost 3 bases, with 9 bases spanning the gap.

The chain is built from TRBV6-5 and TRBJ1-2; D gene uncertain. This CDR3 has 10 amino acids. Germline values: CDR1 MNHEY, CDR2 SVGAGI. Trimming took off 4 bases at V and 13 bases at J, with 10 bases between the two ends. The CDR3 nucleotides are TGTGCCAGCAGTTCCACGAGCCCCACCTTC. It specifies CASSSTSPTF.

CDR3 sequence (DNA): TGTGCCAGCAGTGAATCGTACAGGGGGTTGCATACGCAGTATTTT. Encoded protein: CASSESYRGLHTQYF. The chain has TRBV25-1 and TRBJ2-3; TRBD1 agrees at 8 bases. CDR1 MGHDK and CDR2 SYGVNS come from the germline V gene. V lost 1 base and J lost 7; bases outside the gene matches: 7. CDR3 length: 15 amino acids.

The chain has TRBV5-1 and TRBJ1-2; 9 nucleotides align to TRBD1. CDR1 is SGHRS and CDR2 is YFSETQ in the germline V gene. Trimming cost V 3 bases and J 6 bases; bases outside gene matches: 3. The CDR3 has 13 amino acids. The CDR3 coding sequence is TGCGCCAGCAGCTGGACAGGGGCAGATGGCTACACCTTC. Translating gives CASSWTGADGYTF.

This rearrangement joins TRBV6-1 to TRBJ1-4; perhaps TRBD1 as D (6 bases). The CDR3 extends over 14 amino acids. Trimming pared 3 bases from V and 7 bases from J, leaving 12 bases between. Germline-derived CDR1 and CDR2 are MNHNS and SASEGT. CDR3 DNA: TGTGCCAGCAGTGAGGGGGCGCCCCGTGAAAAACTGTTTTTT. This gives the protein CASSEGAPREKLFF.

For the CDR3, the DNA is TGTGCCAGCAGTACGACAGGGGAGGCCGCGCATGGCTACACCTTC. Encoded protein: CASSTTGEAAHGYTF. V gene TRBV6-5 combines with J gene TRBJ1-2; TRBD1 agrees at 8 bases. Germline V CDR1 and CDR2: MNHEY, SVGAGI. The J segment lost 6 bases and the V segment lost 5 bases, leaving 11 bases of the junction unmatched. The length of the CDR3 is 15 residues.